These 20 T cell receptor beta chains were all obtained from the same sample, sequenced in a study of cytomegalovirus exposure and HLA in healthy donors. PCR used 60 Vbeta primers and 13 Jbeta primers. Sequencing used immunoSEQ multiplex PCR; TCRdb keeps in-frame clones, though not all of them. The sample has 170,000 or so clones, approximately 80% seen once; the top ten hold around 0.46%. Material for sequencing was PBMCs. The receptors come from a woman in her 50s in good health and CMV-seronegative.

The chain is built from TRBV27 and TRBJ1-5; D not resolved. CDR3 length: 14 residues. Trimming took 2 bases from V and 2 from J, leaving 7 bases between them. CDR1 and CDR2 from the germline V gene are MNHEY and SMNVEV (reference sequence). The CDR3 is CASSLMGGNQPQHF. The DNA of the CDR3 is TGTGCCAGCAGTTTAATGGGAGGCAATCAGCCCCAGCATTTT.

This clone was counted between two and nine times. DNA for the CDR3: TGTGCCAGCAGTCCCTACAGGGTTTTGCCTAGTGCTGAAGCTTTCTTT. As protein: CASSPYRVLPSAEAFF. This chain uses TRBV27 with TRBJ1-1; D is perhaps TRBD1 (6 bases). Germline V gene lookup returns CDR1 MNHEY and CDR2 SMNVEV (reference sequence). The CDR3 has 16 residues. The V and J ends lost 5 bases and 6 bases respectively, with 22 bases between them.

The chain uses TRBV7-3 and TRBJ2-3; D is unresolved. The CDR3 spans 13 residues. Germline V gives CDR1 SGHTA, CDR2 FQGTGA. V gave up 5 bases and J gave up 5 bases, with 11 bases separating them. The CDR3 DNA follows: TGTGCCAGCAGCACTACGCTCGGAGATACGCAGTATTTT. This gives the protein CASSTTLGDTQYF.

This chain links TRBV7-3 with TRBJ2-1, with D perhaps matching TRBD1 (5 bases). The germline V and J ends were trimmed by 2 bases and 9 bases, with 11 bases remaining between them. The germline CDR1 and CDR2 sequences are SGHTA and FQGTGA. The CDR3 sequence is 13 residues long. The CDR3 DNA follows: TGTGCCAGCAGCTTATTTGGGGCAGGTGAGCAGTTCTTC. Encoded protein: CASSLFGAGEQFF.

As DNA, the CDR3 is TGTGCCAGCTCACCACTAGGGACAGGGGGCGCGGAGACCCAGTACTTC. Its protein product is CASSPLGTGGAETQYF. The chain recombines TRBV18 with TRBJ2-5, with 12 bases that match TRBD1. Germline trimming cut 1 base from V and 5 bases from J; bases unmatched to any gene: 5. Germline loops: CDR1 KGHSH, CDR2 LQKENI. This CDR3 is 16 amino acids long.

V gene TRBV6-4 combines with J gene TRBJ1-1; the match to TRBD1 covers 8 bases. The CDR3 consists of 12 residues. Germline values: CDR1 MRHNA, CDR2 SNTAGT. Losses at the gene ends were 6 bases for V and 3 bases for J; bases not matched to a gene: 0. The CDR3 nucleotides read TGTGCCAGCAGACAGGGGGACACTGAAGCTTTCTTT. This translates into CASRQGDTEAFF.

This rearrangement joins TRBV5-1 to TRBJ2-5; TRBD1 aligns across 9 bases. Germline values: CDR1 SGHRS, CDR2 YFSETQ. The CDR3 contains 16 residues. The V gene end was trimmed by 4 bases and the J gene end by 2 bases; junction bases not matched to a gene: 9. The CDR3 here is CASSPPGTGRQETQYF. DNA of the CDR3: TGCGCCAGCAGCCCCCCCGGGACAGGGCGGCAAGAGACCCAGTACTTC.

This CDR3 reads CASSSVAGGGTDTQYF. CDR3 bases: TGTGCCAGCAGCTCGGTAGCGGGAGGCGGCACAGATACGCAGTATTTT. The chain employs TRBV11-2 and TRBJ2-3; 10 positions match TRBD2. V shed 4 bases, J shed 1 base, and the junction held 5 bases outside the gene matches. The CDR3 loop spans 16 amino acids. Germline V CDR1 and CDR2: SGHAT, FQNNGV.

The rearrangement uses TRBV5-1 and TRBJ2-3, with 9 bases lining up with TRBD2. CDR1 and CDR2 from the germline V gene are SGHRS and YFSETQ. The trim removed 0 bases at V and 7 bases at J, leaving 6 bases unmatched. The CDR3 sequence is 15 residues long. CDR3 residues: CASSLGTSEKYTQYF. The CDR3 nucleotides read TGCGCCAGCAGCTTGGGGACTAGCGAGAAATATACGCAGTATTTT.

Only a few counts were recorded for this clone. The genes are TRBV5-1 and TRBJ2-1, with 10 bases fitting TRBD1. V shed 4 bases and J 5 bases; nucleotides not matched to a gene: 6. Per germline, CDR1 SGHRS and CDR2 YFSETQ. This CDR3 is 15 amino acids long. The CDR3 sequence: CASSLPGTGDNEQFF. CDR3 in DNA: TGCGCCAGCAGCCTCCCCGGGACAGGGGACAATGAGCAGTTCTTC. The variable domain in full, with the rest retrieved from reference TRBV5-1 and TRBJ2-1, is KAGVTQTPRYLIKTRGQQVTLSCSPISGHRSVSWYQQTPGQGLQFLFEYFSETQRNKGNFPGRFSGRQFSNSRSEMNVSTLELGDSALYLCASSLPGTGDNEQFFGPGTRLTVL.

This chain connects TRBV5-1 to TRBJ2-6, with D perhaps TRBD1 (5 bases). The CDR3 runs 15 residues. Per germline, CDR1 SGHRS and CDR2 YFSETQ. Trimming took off 0 bases at V and 2 bases at J, with 6 bases between the two ends. The CDR3 reads CASSLEGAGANVLTF. The CDR3 nucleotides are TGCGCCAGCAGCTTGGAAGGGGCTGGGGCCAACGTCCTGACTTTC.

This clone is a singleton in its sample. The rearrangement joins TRBV5-1 to TRBJ2-2; no reliable D call. Germline CDR1 SGHRS, CDR2 YFSETQ. The V and J ends lost 4 bases and 1 base respectively, with 5 bases between them. The CDR3 consists of 13 residues. The CDR3 loop is CASSPGNTGELFF. DNA of the CDR3: TGCGCCAGCAGCCCCGGGAACACCGGGGAGCTGTTTTTT.

The rearrangement joins TRBV9 to TRBJ2-5; 12 positions agree with TRBD2. CDR3 length: 16 amino acids. J gave up 5 bases and V 0 bases, and 5 bases lay outside the gene matches. The germline V gene encodes CDR1 SGDLS and CDR2 YYNGEE. Here the CDR3 DNA reads TGTGCCAGCAGCGTAGACCTAGCGGGGGGGCTTGAGACCCAGTACTTC. As protein: CASSVDLAGGLETQYF.

The chain joins TRBV28 to TRBJ1-1; 9 nucleotides line up with TRBD1. V trimming: 5 bases; J trimming: 0 bases; junction bases outside the gene matches: 7. CDR1 and CDR2 from the germline V gene are MDHEN and SYDVKM. The CDR3 loop spans 16 amino acids. This CDR3 is CASSKDRGAMNTEAFF. In nucleotides, the CDR3 is TGTGCCAGCAGTAAGGACAGGGGCGCAATGAACACTGAAGCTTTCTTT.

The rearrangement joins TRBV6-6 to TRBJ1-5; D perhaps matches TRBD1 (6 bases). This CDR3 has 13 residues. The germline CDR1 and CDR2 sequences are MNHNY and SVGAGI (reference sequence). Trimming took off 5 bases at V and 5 bases at J, with 10 bases between the two ends. For the CDR3, the DNA is TGTGCCAGCAGTAACCGACAGGATCAGCCCCAGCATTTT. Its translation: CASSNRQDQPQHF.

The V gene is TRBV9, the J gene TRBJ2-3; TRBD2 matches 7 bases. This CDR3 is 15 amino acids long. Germline CDR1 reads SGDLS; CDR2 reads YYNGEE. The ends lost 3 bases at V and 3 bases at J; junction bases unmatched: 7. The CDR3: CASSATLGGTDTQYF. The DNA for the CDR3 is TGTGCCAGCAGCGCAACATTGGGGGGGACAGATACGCAGTATTTT.

This chain links TRBV28 with TRBJ2-7, with D hard to call. The CDR3 spans 15 residues. V lost 4 bases to trimming and J lost 2 bases, with 15 bases between them. From germline, CDR1 is MDHEN and CDR2 SYDVKM. The CDR3 sequence is CASSSPPPSTYEQYF. CDR3 DNA: TGTGCCAGCAGTTCGCCCCCCCCAAGCACCTACGAGCAGTACTTC.

The V call is TRBV10-3, the J call TRBJ2-6; D might be TRBD2 (7 bases). The CDR3 sequence is 13 residues long. Germline CDR1 reads ENHRY; CDR2 reads SYGVKD. V lost 9 bases and J lost 5, with 11 bases in between. CDR3 bases: TGTGCCATTGGGGGGGCCCGGGCCAACGTCCTGACTTTC. It yields the protein CAIGGARANVLTF.

The chain links TRBV28 to TRBJ1-5, with D possibly matching TRBD1 (6 bases). In germline, CDR1 is MDHEN, CDR2 SYDVKM. The length of the CDR3 is 15 residues. V was pared by 8 bases and J by 6 bases, with 20 bases between. As DNA, the CDR3 is TGTGCCAGCGGAGATCAGGGGCGCAGAGGTCAGCCCCAGCATTTT. Residues: CASGDQGRRGQPQHF. Together with reference TRBV28 and TRBJ1-5, the CDR3 gives the full variable domain: DVKVTQSSRYLVKRTGEKVFLECVQDMDHENMFWYRQDPGLGLRLIYFSYDVKMKEKGDIPEGYSVSREKKERFSLILESASTNQTSMYLCASGDQGRRGQPQHFGDGTRLSIL.

This chain links TRBV30 with TRBJ2-1, with 9 bases aligning to TRBD2. The junction had 5 bases not matched to a gene; V was cut back by 3 bases and J by 5 bases. Germline lookup yields CDR1 GTSNPN and CDR2 SVGIG (reference sequence). The CDR3 has 14 amino acids. CDR3 protein: CAWSVRGGHNEQFF. The CDR3 DNA reads TGTGCCTGGAGCGTGCGGGGGGGCCACAATGAGCAGTTCTTC.